The 19 T cell receptor beta chains in this list originate from one sample, sequenced in a study of tumor-infiltrating lymphocytes in primary liver carcinoma. TCR beta cDNA came from 400 to 500 ng total RNA, primed with a constant-region primer. Amplification in three nested multiplex PCR rounds with slightly modified ARM-PCR gave rise to TCR beta libraries. TRBV1-TRBV30 forward primers paired with a C-beta reverse primer drove the first two PCR rounds, around 9 cycles each. MiXCR, applied by TCRdb to the multiplex PCR reads, yields one record per CDR3 protein. The sample records around 60,000 distinct CDR3 sequences, roughly 70% being singletons. Co-extraction of both nucleic acids (RNA and DNA) used about 19-33 mg of unsorted bulk tissue. Sequencing was done on a sample of liver tumor tissue from sampling region 4. Indicated subset: tumor region T4, right-lateral pole. These receptors came from a man aged 35 to 55 with primary liver carcinoma and hepatitis B virus infection.

This clonotype is medium-sized within its sample. The V and J genes are TRBV4-1 and TRBJ1-5, with no clear D. Trimming stripped 0 bases from V and 3 bases from J, with 6 bases between. Germline loops: CDR1 MGHRA, CDR2 YSYEKL. CDR3 length: 14 residues. The CDR3 sequence is CASSQDTVNQPQHF. In nucleotides, the CDR3 is TGCGCCAGCAGCCAAGATACGGTCAATCAGCCCCAGCATTTT.

About this clonotype: The junction and the germline gene differ at one end; a read error may be behind it. The chain recombines TRBV7-9 with TRBJ2-1; TRBD1 is a possible D gene (5 bases). Germline loops: CDR1 SEHNR, CDR2 FQNEAQ (reference sequence). This CDR3 is 17 amino acids long. The CDR3 nucleotides read TGTGCCAGTAGCTTACCATATCAGGGTCCTGAAACAAATGAGCAGTTCTTC. Translation gives CASSLPYQGPETNEQFF.

V usage is TRBV30 and J usage is TRBJ1-5; 11 bases are shared with TRBD1. Germline CDR1 reads GTSNPN; CDR2 reads SVGIG (reference sequence). The ends lost 1 base at V and 9 bases at J; junction bases unmatched: 5. The CDR3 sequence is 14 residues long. The CDR3 spells CAWSGTGGGRPQHF. The CDR3 nucleotides read TGTGCCTGGAGTGGGACAGGGGGCGGTCGGCCCCAGCATTTT.

This clonotype was recorded once. The gene calls are TRBV29-1 and TRBJ2-7; D ambiguous. Germline V lookup: CDR1 SQVTM, CDR2 ANQGSEA. V dropped 6 bases and J dropped 8 bases, with 17 bases sitting between them. The CDR3 extends over 12 amino acids. The CDR3 coding sequence is TGCAGCGTACGAGACGTCACGATGAAGCAGTACTTC. It yields the protein CSVRDVTMKQYF.

V is TRBV7-9 and J is TRBJ2-7, with D possibly TRBD2 on 5 matching bases. Germline V gene data show CDR1 as SEHNR and CDR2 as FQNEAQ (reference sequence). CDR3 size: 14 residues. V shed 4 bases and J shed 3 bases, with 13 bases lying between them. CDR3 sequence (DNA): TGTGCCAGCAGCTCAGAGGGCGGATACTACGAGCAGTACTTC. Translating it yields CASSSEGGYYEQYF.

The CDR3 loop reads CASSLGREGGELFF. In DNA form, the CDR3 reads TGTGCCAGCAGCTTGGGCAGAGAGGGCGGGGAGCTGTTTTTT. V and J are TRBV5-5 and TRBJ2-2; the D gene is possibly TRBD2 (5 bases). V lost 0 bases, J lost 7 bases, and 10 bases lay in between. This CDR3 is built from 14 residues. Germline V gene lookup returns CDR1 SGHKS and CDR2 YYEKEE (reference sequence).

The V and J genes are TRBV5-4 and TRBJ2-7, with D perhaps matching TRBD1 or TRBD2 (5 bases each). Trimming took off 9 bases at V and 0 bases at J, with 16 bases between the two ends. Germline assignment: CDR1 SGHNT and CDR2 YYREEE (reference sequence). The CDR3 spans 14 residues. DNA for the CDR3: TGTGCCACCCATAACGGGACCCTCTCCTACGAGCAGTACTTC. Protein product: CATHNGTLSYEQYF.

Details on this clonotype: A read error is likely, as this CDR3 ends without the conserved phenylalanine or tryptophan. V and J are TRBV30 and TRBJ1-3; D is ambiguous. The CDR3 totals 13 residues. Per the germline V gene, CDR1 is GTSNPN and CDR2 is SVGIG (reference sequence). This chain's CDR3 is CTWSVNGRNTIYL. The CDR3 DNA reads as TGTACCTGGAGTGTAAATGGCCGAAACACCATATATTTA.

For this clonotype: One end of the junction varies from germline; a read error may be responsible. The rearrangement joins TRBV12-3 or TRBV12-4 to TRBJ2-4, with D maybe TRBD1 (5 bases). The CDR3 spans 18 residues. CDR3 protein: CASNLWGGADIAKSIQYF. CDR3 coding DNA: TGTGCCAGTAATTTATGGGGTGGGGCGGACATAGCCAAAAGCATTCAGTACTTC.

Comment on this clonotype: At one end the junction does not follow the germline gene, possibly because of a read error. V gene TRBV6-5 combines with J gene TRBJ2-1; 9 bases are shared with TRBD1. Germline assignment: CDR1 MNHEY and CDR2 SVGAGI. The CDR3 has 15 amino acids. CDR3 region: CDSNYRPGTGLEQFF. Written as DNA, the CDR3 is TGTGACAGCAATTACCGTCCTGGGACAGGGTTGGAGCAGTTCTTC.

Concerning this clonotype: Just one base apart from a much larger clone, this may be a read error. CDR3 loop: CASIGLVGGKQYF. The CDR3 DNA reads as TGTGCCAGCATCGGACTAGTTGGGGGCAAGCAGTACTTC. V is TRBV6-5 and J is TRBJ2-7; D possibly corresponds to TRBD2 (7 bases). V was trimmed by 7 bases and J by 8 bases, leaving 18 bases between them. The CDR3 has 13 residues. Per the germline V gene, CDR1 is MNHEY and CDR2 is SVGAGI.

Note on this clonotype: Just one base apart from a much larger clone, this may be a read error. The rearrangement uses TRBV4-1 and TRBJ2-7; D possibly matches TRBD1 or TRBD2 (6 bases each). The germline V gene encodes CDR1 MGHRA and CDR2 YSYEKL. This CDR3 has 15 residues. The DNA of the CDR3 is TGCGCCAGCAGCCAAGTAGGGGGGAATCCCTACAAGCAGTACTTC. Its translation is CASSQVGGNPYKQYF.

Turning to this clonotype: One end of the junction varies from germline; a read error may be responsible. The rearrangement uses TRBV7-9 and TRBJ1-1; D perhaps matches TRBD1 (6 bases). In germline, CDR1 is SEHNR, CDR2 FQNEAQ (reference sequence). The CDR3 consists of 12 residues. CDR3: CTSSQAGESGFF. In DNA, the CDR3 is TGTACCAGCAGTCAGGCAGGGGAGTCGGGTTTCTTT.

In regard to this clonotype: At one of its ends the junction is not consistent with the germline gene, which may arise from a read error. The genes are TRBV6-1 and TRBJ1-1; tentatively, D is TRBD1 (5 bases). Looked up from germline, CDR1 is MNHNS and CDR2 is SASEGT. The CDR3 contains 14 residues. The CDR3 region has the DNA TGTGCCAGTAGGGGACGGTCTATGAACATTGAAGCTTTCTTT. This codes for CASRGRSMNIEAFF.

This clonotype was observed a handful of times. A much larger clone differs from this one at a single base, so this may be a read error. The chain is built from TRBV5-6 and TRBJ2-7, with D tentatively TRBD1 (5 bases). There are 15 residues in the CDR3. Germline V gene lookup returns CDR1 SGHDT and CDR2 YYEEEE. CDR3: CASSRTWIGSYERYF. CDR3 bases: TGTGCCAGCAGTCGGACATGGATCGGGTCCTACGAGCGGTACTTC.

This clonotype was observed once. At one of its ends the junction is not consistent with the germline gene, which may arise from a read error. The CDR3 nucleotides are TGTGACAGCAGTTACTGGACAGGGAAGACTGAAAAACTGTTTTTT. The encoded protein is CDSSYWTGKTEKLFF. The chain employs TRBV6-5 and TRBJ1-4; 8 bases are a match to TRBD1. Germline V gene lookup returns CDR1 MNHEY and CDR2 SVGAGI. The CDR3 sequence is 15 residues long.

The chain couples TRBV6-6 to TRBJ1-6; D possibly corresponds to TRBD1 (5 bases). This CDR3 is built from 13 residues. Trimming left V 11 bases short and J 9 bases short, with 17 bases between. The germline gives CDR1 MNHNY, CDR2 SVGAGI (reference sequence). The CDR3 loop reads CADSNAGVSPLHF. DNA for the CDR3: TGTGCCGACAGTAATGCAGGAGTTTCACCCCTCCACTTT.

Of note for this clonotype: One base away lies a much larger clone, so this may be a sequencing read error. V gene TRBV12-3 or TRBV12-4 combines with J gene TRBJ1-5; possible D gene TRBD2, 6 bases. The J call may be in error: the DNA end matches TRBJ2-3 better. The CDR3 totals 15 residues. The CDR3 sequence: CTSTRGTAINQPQYF. Written as DNA, the CDR3 is TGTACCAGCACGCGGGGCACCGCAATAAATCAGCCCCAGTATTTT.

The chain links TRBV4-3 to TRBJ1-6, with D uncertain. The CDR3 contains 16 residues. The germline V gene has CDR1 LGHNA and CDR2 YSLEER. For the CDR3, the DNA is TGCGTCAACAGCCAAGCACAAACCGTCGATAATTCACCCCTCCACTTT. This sequence encodes CVNSQAQTVDNSPLHF.